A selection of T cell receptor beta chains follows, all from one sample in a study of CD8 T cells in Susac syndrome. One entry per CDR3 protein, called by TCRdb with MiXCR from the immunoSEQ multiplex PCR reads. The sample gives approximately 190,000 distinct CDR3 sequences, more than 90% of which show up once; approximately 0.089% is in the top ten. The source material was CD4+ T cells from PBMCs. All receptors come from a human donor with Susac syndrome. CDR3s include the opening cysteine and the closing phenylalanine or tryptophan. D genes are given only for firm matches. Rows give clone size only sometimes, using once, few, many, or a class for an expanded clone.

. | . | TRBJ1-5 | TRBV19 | CASSTRGRGQPQHF | TGTGCCAGTAGTACCAGGGGCCGCGGTCAGCCCCAGCATTTT
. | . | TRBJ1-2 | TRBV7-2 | CASSSRANYGYTF | TGTGCCAGCAGCTCCCGGGCCAACTATGGCTACACCTTC
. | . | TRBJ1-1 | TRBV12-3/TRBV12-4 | CASSRPVNTEAFF | TGTGCCAGCAGCCGACCGGTGAACACTGAAGCTTTCTTT
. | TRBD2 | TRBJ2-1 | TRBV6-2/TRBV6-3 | CASSYLRGGLHEQFF | TGTGCCAGCAGTTACCTGCGGGGGGGCCTTCATGAGCAGTTCTTC
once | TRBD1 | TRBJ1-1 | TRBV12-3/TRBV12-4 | CASTNNRGDTEAFF | TGTGCCAGCACCAACAACAGGGGTGACACTGAAGCTTTCTTT
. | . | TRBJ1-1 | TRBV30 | CAWSQYMNTEAFF | TGTGCCTGGAGTCAGTACATGAACACTGAAGCTTTCTTT
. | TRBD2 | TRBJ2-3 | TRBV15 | CATSRPGLANTQYF | TGTGCCACCAGCAGACCGGGACTAGCAAATACGCAGTATTTT
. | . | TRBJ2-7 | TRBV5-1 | CASSSRGTTSYEQYF | TGCGCCAGCAGCTCCCGGGGTACGACCTCCTACGAGCAGTACTTC
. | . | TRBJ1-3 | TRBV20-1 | CSARDRWEISGNTIYF | TGCAGTGCTAGAGATCGTTGGGAAATCTCTGGAAACACCATATATTTT
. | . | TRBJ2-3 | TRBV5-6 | CASSLDRQGSTDTQYF | TGTGCCAGCAGCTTGGATAGGCAGGGGAGCACAGATACGCAGTATTTT
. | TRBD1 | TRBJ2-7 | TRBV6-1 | CASSPVRGQGVHEQYF | TGTGCCAGCAGTCCCGTCCGAGGACAGGGGGTCCACGAGCAGTACTTC
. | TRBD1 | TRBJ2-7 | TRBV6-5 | CASSYHRDRFLYEQYF | TGTGCCAGCAGTTACCACCGGGACAGGTTCCTCTACGAGCAGTACTTC
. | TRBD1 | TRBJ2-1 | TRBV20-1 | CSARDLRTGVVSEQFF | TGCAGTGCTAGAGATCTAAGGACAGGGGTGGTTAGTGAGCAGTTCTTC